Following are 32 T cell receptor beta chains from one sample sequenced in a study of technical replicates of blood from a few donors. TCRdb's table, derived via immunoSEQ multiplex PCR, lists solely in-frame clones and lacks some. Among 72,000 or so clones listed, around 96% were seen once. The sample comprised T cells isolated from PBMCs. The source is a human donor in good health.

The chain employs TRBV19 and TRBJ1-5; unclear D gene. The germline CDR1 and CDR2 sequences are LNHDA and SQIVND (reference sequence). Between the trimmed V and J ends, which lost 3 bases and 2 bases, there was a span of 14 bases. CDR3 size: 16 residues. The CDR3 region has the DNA TGTGCCAGTAGTATCGGCGGGTTGAGGGGCAATCAGCCCCAGCATTTT. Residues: CASSIGGLRGNQPQHF.

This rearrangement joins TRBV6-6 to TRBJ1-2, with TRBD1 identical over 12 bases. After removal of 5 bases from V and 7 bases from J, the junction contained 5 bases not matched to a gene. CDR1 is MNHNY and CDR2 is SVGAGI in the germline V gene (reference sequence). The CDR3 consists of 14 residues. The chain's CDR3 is CASSRDRGRSGYTF. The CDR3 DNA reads TGTGCCAGCAGTCGGGACAGGGGGCGGTCTGGCTACACCTTC.

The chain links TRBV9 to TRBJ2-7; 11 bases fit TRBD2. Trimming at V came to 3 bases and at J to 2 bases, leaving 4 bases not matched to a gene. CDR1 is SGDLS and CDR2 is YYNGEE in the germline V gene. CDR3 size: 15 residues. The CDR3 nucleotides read TGTGCCAGCAGCGGGGGACTAGCGGACCCCTACGAGCAGTACTTC. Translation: CASSGGLADPYEQYF.

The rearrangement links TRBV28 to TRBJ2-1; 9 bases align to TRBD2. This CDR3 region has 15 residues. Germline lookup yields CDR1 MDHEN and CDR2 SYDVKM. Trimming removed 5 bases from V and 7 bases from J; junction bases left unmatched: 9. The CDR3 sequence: CASSERLSGSNEQFF. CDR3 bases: TGTGCCAGCAGTGAGAGGCTTAGCGGGAGTAATGAGCAGTTCTTC.

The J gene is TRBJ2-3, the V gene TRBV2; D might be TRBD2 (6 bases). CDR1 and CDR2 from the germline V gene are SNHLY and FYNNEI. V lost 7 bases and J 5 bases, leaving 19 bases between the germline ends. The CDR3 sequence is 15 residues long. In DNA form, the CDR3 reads TGTGCCAGCAACAATATGGGGGGATCCCGAGATACGCAGTATTTT. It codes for CASNNMGGSRDTQYF.

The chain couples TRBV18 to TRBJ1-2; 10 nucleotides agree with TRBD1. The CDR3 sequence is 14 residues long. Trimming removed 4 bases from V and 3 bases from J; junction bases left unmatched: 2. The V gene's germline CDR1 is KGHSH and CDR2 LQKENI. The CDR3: CASSLGQGDYGYTF. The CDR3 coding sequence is TGTGCCAGCTCACTTGGACAGGGGGACTATGGCTACACCTTC.

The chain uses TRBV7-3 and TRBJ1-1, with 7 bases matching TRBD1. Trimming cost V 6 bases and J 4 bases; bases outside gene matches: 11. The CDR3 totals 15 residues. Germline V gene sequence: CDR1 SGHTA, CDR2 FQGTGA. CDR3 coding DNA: TGTGCCAGCAGATCTACCCCGACAGGGAGCACTGAAGCTTTCTTT. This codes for CASRSTPTGSTEAFF.

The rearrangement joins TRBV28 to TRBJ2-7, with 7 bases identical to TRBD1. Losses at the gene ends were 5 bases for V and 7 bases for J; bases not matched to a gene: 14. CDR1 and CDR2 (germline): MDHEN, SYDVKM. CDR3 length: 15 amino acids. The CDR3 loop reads CASSKVRAARGEQYF. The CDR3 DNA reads TGTGCCAGCAGTAAGGTTAGGGCCGCCAGGGGGGAGCAGTACTTC.

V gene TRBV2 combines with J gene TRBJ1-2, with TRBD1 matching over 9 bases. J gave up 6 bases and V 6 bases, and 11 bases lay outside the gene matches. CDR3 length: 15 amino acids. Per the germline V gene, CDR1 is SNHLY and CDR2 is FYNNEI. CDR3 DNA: TGTGCCAGCAGCGACTTTCGGACAGGGGTTGATGGCTACACCTTC. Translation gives CASSDFRTGVDGYTF.

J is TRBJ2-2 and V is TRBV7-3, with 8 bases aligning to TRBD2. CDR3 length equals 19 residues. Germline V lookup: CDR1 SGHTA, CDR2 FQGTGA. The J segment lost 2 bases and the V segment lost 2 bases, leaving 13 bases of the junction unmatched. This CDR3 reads CASSLRVSSGYPNTGELFF. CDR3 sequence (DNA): TGTGCCAGCAGCTTACGGGTTTCTAGCGGGTATCCTAACACCGGGGAGCTGTTTTTT.

This chain's CDR3 is CASSYSTRLAPATQYF. DNA of the CDR3: TGTGCCAGCAGTTACTCGACTAGATTAGCCCCGGCTACGCAGTATTTT. The chain recombines TRBV6-5 with TRBJ2-3, with D possibly matching TRBD2 (6 bases). Germline V gene lookup returns CDR1 MNHEY and CDR2 SVGAGI. This CDR3 region has 16 residues. Between the trimmed V and J ends, which lost 0 bases and 8 bases, there was a span of 18 bases.

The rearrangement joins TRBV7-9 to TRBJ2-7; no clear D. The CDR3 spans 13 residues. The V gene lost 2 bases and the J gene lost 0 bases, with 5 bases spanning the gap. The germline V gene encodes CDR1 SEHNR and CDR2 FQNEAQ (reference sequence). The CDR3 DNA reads TGTGCCAGCAGCTTAATGGCCTCCTACGAGCAGTACTTC. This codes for CASSLMASYEQYF.

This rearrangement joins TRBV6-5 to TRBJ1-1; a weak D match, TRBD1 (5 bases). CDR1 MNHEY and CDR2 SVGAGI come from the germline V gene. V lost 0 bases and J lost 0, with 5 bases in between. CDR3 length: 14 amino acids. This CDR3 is CASSYSGVNTEAFF. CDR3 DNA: TGTGCCAGCAGTTACTCAGGGGTGAACACTGAAGCTTTCTTT.

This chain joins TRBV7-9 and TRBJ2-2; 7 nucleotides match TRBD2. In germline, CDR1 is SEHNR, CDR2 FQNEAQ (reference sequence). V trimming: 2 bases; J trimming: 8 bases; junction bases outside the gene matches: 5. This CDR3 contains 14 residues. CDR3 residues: CASSLLRERGELFF. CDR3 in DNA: TGTGCCAGCAGCTTACTGCGGGAGAGAGGGGAGCTGTTTTTT.

CDR3 DNA: TGTGCCAGCAGCGTAGAACTAGCCTACAATGAGCAGTTCTTC. It translates to CASSVELAYNEQFF. This chain uses TRBV9 with TRBJ2-1, with D perhaps matching TRBD2 (5 bases). Trimming removed 0 bases from V and 2 bases from J, with 6 bases in between. CDR1 is SGDLS and CDR2 is YYNGEE in the germline V gene. The CDR3 is made up of 14 amino acids.

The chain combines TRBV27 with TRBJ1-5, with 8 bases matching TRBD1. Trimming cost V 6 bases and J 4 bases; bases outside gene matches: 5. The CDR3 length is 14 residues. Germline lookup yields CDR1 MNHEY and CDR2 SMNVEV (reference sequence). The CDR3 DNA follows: TGTGCCAGCAGCAGACAGGGGTTAAATCAGCCCCAGCATTTT. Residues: CASSRQGLNQPQHF.

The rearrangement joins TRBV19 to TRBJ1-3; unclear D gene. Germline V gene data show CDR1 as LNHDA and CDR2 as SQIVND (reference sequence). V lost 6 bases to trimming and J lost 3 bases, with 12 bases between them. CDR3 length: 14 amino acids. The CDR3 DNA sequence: TGTGCCAGTAGCGATCCGGCGGGTGGAAACACCATATATTTT. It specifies CASSDPAGGNTIYF.

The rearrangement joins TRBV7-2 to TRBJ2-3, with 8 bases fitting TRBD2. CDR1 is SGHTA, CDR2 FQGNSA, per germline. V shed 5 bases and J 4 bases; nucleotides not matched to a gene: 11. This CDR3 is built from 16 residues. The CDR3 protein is CASSPHPSGSADTQYF. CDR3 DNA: TGTGCCAGCAGCCCCCATCCCAGCGGGAGTGCAGATACGCAGTATTTT.

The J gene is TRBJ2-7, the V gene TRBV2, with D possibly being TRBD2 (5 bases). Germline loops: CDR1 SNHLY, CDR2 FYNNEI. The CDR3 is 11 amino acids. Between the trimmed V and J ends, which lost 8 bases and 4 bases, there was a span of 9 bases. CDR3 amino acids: CASGLAYEQYF. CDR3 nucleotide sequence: TGTGCCAGCGGGCTAGCATACGAGCAGTACTTC.

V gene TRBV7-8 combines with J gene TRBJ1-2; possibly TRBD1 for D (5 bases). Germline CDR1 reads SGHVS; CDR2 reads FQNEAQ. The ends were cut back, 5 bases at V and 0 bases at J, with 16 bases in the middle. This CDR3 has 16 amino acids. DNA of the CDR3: TGTGCCAGCAGCCCGATGACAGTAAAAGCTAACTATGGCTACACCTTC. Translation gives CASSPMTVKANYGYTF.

In nucleotides, the CDR3 is TGTGCCCGAAGGCAGTTGGACAGGAACCCAACTAATGAAAAACTGTTTTTT. Translated: CARRQLDRNPTNEKLFF. This rearrangement joins TRBV27 to TRBJ1-4, with TRBD1 matching over 7 bases. With 11 bases clipped from V and 0 bases from J, the junction kept 15 bases outside the gene matches. The CDR3 loop spans 17 amino acids. CDR1 and CDR2 (germline): MNHEY, SMNVEV (reference sequence). The whole variable domain, remainder taken from reference TRBV27 and TRBJ1-4, is EAQVTQNPRYLITVTGKKLTVTCSQNMNHEYMSWYRQDPGLGLRQIYYSMNVEVTDKGDVPEGYKVSRKEKRNFPLILESPSPNQTSLYFCARRQLDRNPTNEKLFFGSGTQLSVL.

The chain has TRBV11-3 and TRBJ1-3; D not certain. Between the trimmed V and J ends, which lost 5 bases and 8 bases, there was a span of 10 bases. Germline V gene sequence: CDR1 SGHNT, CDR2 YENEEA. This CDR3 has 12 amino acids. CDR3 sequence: CASSHRGYTIYF. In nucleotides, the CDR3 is TGTGCCAGCAGCCATCGAGGGTACACCATATATTTT. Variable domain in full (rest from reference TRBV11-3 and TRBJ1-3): EAGVVQSPRYKIIEKKQPVAFWCNPISGHNTLYWYLQNLGQGPELLIRYENEEAVDDSQLPKDRFSAERLKGVDSTLKIQPAELGDSAVYLCASSHRGYTIYFGEGSWLTVV.

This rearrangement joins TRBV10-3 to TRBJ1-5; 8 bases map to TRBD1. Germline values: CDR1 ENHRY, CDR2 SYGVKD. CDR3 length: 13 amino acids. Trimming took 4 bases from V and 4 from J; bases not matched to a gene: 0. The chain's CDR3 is CAISGTGNQPQHF. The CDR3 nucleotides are TGTGCCATCAGTGGGACAGGGAATCAGCCCCAGCATTTT.

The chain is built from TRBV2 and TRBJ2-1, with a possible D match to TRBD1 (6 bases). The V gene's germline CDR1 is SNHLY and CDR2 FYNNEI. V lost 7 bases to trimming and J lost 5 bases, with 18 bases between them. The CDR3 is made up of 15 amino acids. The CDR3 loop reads CASTEIGQPNNEQFF. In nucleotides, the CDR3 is TGTGCCAGCACCGAGATAGGACAGCCGAACAATGAGCAGTTCTTC.

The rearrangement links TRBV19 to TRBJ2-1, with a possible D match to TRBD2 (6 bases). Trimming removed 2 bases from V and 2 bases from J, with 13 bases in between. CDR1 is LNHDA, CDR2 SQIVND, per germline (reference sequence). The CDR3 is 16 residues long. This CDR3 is CASSIQGGGTYNEQFF. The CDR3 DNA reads TGTGCCAGTAGTATACAGGGAGGAGGGACCTACAATGAGCAGTTCTTC.

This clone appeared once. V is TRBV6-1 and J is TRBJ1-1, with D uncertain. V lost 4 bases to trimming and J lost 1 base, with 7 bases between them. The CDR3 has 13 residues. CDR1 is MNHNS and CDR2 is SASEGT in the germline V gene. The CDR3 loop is CASSGRENTEAFF. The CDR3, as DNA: TGTGCCAGCAGTGGACGGGAGAACACTGAAGCTTTCTTT.

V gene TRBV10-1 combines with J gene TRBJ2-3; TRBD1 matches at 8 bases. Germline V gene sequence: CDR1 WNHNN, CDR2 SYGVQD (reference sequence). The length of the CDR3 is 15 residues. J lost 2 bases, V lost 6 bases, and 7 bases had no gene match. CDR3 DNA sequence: TGCGCCAGCAGCTTTGGCCAGGGGGCCACAGATACGCAGTATTTT. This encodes CASSFGQGATDTQYF.

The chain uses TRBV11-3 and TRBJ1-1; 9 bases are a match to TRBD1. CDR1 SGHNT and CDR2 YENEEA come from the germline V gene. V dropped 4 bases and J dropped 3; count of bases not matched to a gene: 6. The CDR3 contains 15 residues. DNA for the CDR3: TGTGCCAGCAGCTCCCGGGACAGGGACGACACTGAAGCTTTCTTT. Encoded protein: CASSSRDRDDTEAFF.

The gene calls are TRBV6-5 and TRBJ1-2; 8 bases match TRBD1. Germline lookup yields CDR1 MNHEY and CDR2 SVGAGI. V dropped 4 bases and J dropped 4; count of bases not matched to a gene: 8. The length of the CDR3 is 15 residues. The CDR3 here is CASSSSGGVGYGYTF. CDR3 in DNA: TGTGCCAGCAGTTCATCAGGGGGCGTTGGCTATGGCTACACCTTC.

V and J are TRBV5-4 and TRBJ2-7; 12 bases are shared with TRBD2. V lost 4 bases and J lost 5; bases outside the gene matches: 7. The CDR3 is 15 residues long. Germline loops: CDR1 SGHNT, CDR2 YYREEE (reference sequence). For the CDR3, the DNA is TGTGCCAGCAGCCAGACTAGCGGGAGTAGGAACGAGCAGTACTTC. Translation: CASSQTSGSRNEQYF.

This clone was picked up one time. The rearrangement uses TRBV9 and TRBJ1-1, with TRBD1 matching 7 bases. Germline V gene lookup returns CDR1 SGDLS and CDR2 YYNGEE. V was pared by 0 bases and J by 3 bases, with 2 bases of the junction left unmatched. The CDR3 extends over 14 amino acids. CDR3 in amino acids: CASSVEQGYTEAFF. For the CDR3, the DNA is TGTGCCAGCAGCGTAGAACAGGGGTACACTGAAGCTTTCTTT.

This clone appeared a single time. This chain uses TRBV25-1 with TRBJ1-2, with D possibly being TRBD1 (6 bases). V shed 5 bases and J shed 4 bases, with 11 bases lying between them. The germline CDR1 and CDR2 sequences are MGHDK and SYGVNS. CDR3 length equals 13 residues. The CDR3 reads CASSYTGSYGYTF. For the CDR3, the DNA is TGTGCCAGCAGTTATACAGGGAGCTATGGCTACACCTTC.